The TCR beta chain under discussion was sequenced for a study of identical twins. Points from the study as a whole: The more abundant beta clonotypes in cord blood had fewer insertions, and memory repertoires did not show this.

Comments on this clonotype: As yet, its antigen is unknown.

The CDR3 runs to 15 residues. Germline CDR1 and CDR2: SGHRS and YFSETQ. Trimming left V 0 bases short and J 1 base short, with 11 bases between. Template switching added a universal primer site; cDNA carried unique molecular identifiers. TCRdb called the 5' RACE reads again in MiXCR, with one record for every CDR3 protein. This repertoire shows about 720,000 distinct CDR3 sequences, 15% to 20% found once; its top ten account for 10% to 15%. The same specimen was also included in a second study, on T cells expressing NK-cell markers. That source reports: Repertoire data for TCR beta were derived from sorted T cells (CD3+CD56+NKG2C+, CD3+CD56+NKG2C- and CD3+CD56-NKG2C+). Leadership of the CD3+CD56-NKG2C+ fraction also belonged to these clonotypes in four donors.

The clonotype was recovered from a woman aged 18 to 35 in good health. The sample consisted of PBMCs. The V call is TRBV5-1, the J call TRBJ2-7; the D gene is possibly TRBD1 (5 bases). The CDR3 spells CASSLGTPGSYEQYF. The CDR3 DNA follows: TGCGCCAGCAGCTTGGGAACTCCAGGGTCCTACGAGCAGTACTTC.